These 27 T cell receptor beta chains were sequenced from one sample in a study of early T cells in non-severe SARS-CoV-2 infection. MiXCR was run by TCRdb on the 5' RACE reads, yielding one entry per CDR3 protein. The sample includes 25,000 to 30,000 distinct CDR3 sequences, about 4.5% of them seen just once. Sequencing was performed on whole blood. These receptors all stem from an adult who was a healthcare worker with PCR-confirmed SARS-CoV-2 infection or an uninfected control (not recorded which).

This clonotype was detected only a few times. The rearrangement links TRBV28 to TRBJ2-4; tentatively, D is TRBD2 (6 bases). Trimming left V 2 bases short and J 4 bases short, with 6 bases between. The CDR3 is 13 amino acids. Germline V gene sequence: CDR1 MDHEN, CDR2 SYDVKM. The CDR3 reads CASSLGGKNIQYF. The CDR3 region has the DNA TGTGCCAGCAGTTTAGGAGGGAAAAACATTCAGTACTTC.

This clonotype was seen many times. J is TRBJ2-1 and V is TRBV6-4, with TRBD2 as a possible D gene (5 bases). The CDR3 is made up of 15 amino acids. Germline assignment: CDR1 MRHNA and CDR2 SNTAGT. V dropped 4 bases and J dropped 8 bases, with 18 bases sitting between them. The CDR3 loop is CASSVSTSPGYEQFF. CDR3 nucleotide sequence: TGTGCCAGCAGTGTTTCCACTAGTCCGGGGTATGAGCAGTTCTTC.

There are many counts of this clonotype. The chain combines TRBV6-5 with TRBJ1-5; 11 bases are shared with TRBD1. Per the germline V gene, CDR1 is MNHEY and CDR2 is SVGAGI. The CDR3 runs 14 residues. V gave up 8 bases and J gave up 4 bases; unmatched junction bases: 4. CDR3 in amino acids: CASAGTGGNQPQHF. DNA for the CDR3: TGTGCCAGCGCCGGGACAGGGGGGAATCAGCCCCAGCATTTT.

This clonotype was detected many times. The chain joins TRBV3-1 to TRBJ1-3; D is undetermined. This CDR3 has 11 residues. CDR1 is LGHDT, CDR2 YNNKEL, per germline (reference sequence). CDR3 sequence reads: CGAGGPNTIYF. DNA for the CDR3: TGTGGGGCAGGAGGTCCAAACACCATATATTTT.

This clonotype has a count of ten or more. The DNA for the CDR3 is TGTGCCAGCCGCTTCCGGGACAGGGGGGGAAACACCATATATTTT. Protein sequence: CASRFRDRGGNTIYF. The chain links TRBV12-3 or TRBV12-4 to TRBJ1-3, with TRBD1 identical over 11 bases. J lost 4 bases, V lost 8 bases, and 7 bases had no gene match. CDR3 length equals 15 residues.

This clonotype came up a few times. The chain links TRBV5-1 to TRBJ2-1; D is unresolved. Germline V gene sequence: CDR1 SGHRS, CDR2 YFSETQ. V was trimmed by 3 bases and J by 4 bases, leaving 11 bases between them. There are 14 residues in the CDR3. The CDR3 region has the DNA TGCGCCAGCAGCTGGGTCGGGCAGTACAATGAGCAGTTCTTC. Translation gives CASSWVGQYNEQFF.

The rearrangement uses TRBV2 and TRBJ2-7, with TRBD1 as a possible D gene (5 bases). In germline, CDR1 is SNHLY, CDR2 FYNNEI. CDR3 length: 15 amino acids. Trimming cost V 5 bases and J 3 bases, with 17 bases left between them. The chain's CDR3 is CASSQTAHPNYEQYF. CDR3 in DNA: TGTGCCAGCAGTCAGACAGCTCATCCGAACTACGAGCAGTACTTC.

This clonotype occurred a few times. This sequence joins TRBV3-1 and TRBJ2-5, with 9 bases matching TRBD1. Trimming took 2 bases from V and 4 from J; bases not matched to a gene: 2. This CDR3 is built from 14 residues. Germline V gene lookup returns CDR1 LGHDT and CDR2 YNNKEL (reference sequence). Written as DNA, the CDR3 is TGTGCCAGCAGCCAATGGGACAGGGCAGAGACCCAGTACTTC. It yields the protein CASSQWDRAETQYF.

Within the sample, this clonotype is medium-sized. The rearrangement links TRBV20-1 to TRBJ2-7; D is undetermined. Germline loops: CDR1 DFQATT, CDR2 SNEGSKA (reference sequence). The CDR3 runs to 13 residues. V lost 5 bases to trimming and J lost 2 bases, with 13 bases between them. In nucleotides, the CDR3 is TGCAGTGCTGTAATGACACCTACCTACGAGCAGTACTTC. Amino acid sequence: CSAVMTPTYEQYF.

This clonotype was detected many times. The genes are TRBV5-1 and TRBJ2-1, with 9 positions matching TRBD1. Germline assignment: CDR1 SGHRS and CDR2 YFSETQ. Trimming removed 3 bases from V and 7 bases from J; junction bases left unmatched: 14. The CDR3 runs 17 residues. The CDR3 region has the DNA TGCGCCAGCAGCTGGGGGGACAGGGAGGCAACTTATAATGAGCAGTTCTTC. Protein product: CASSWGDREATYNEQFF.

V usage is TRBV7-7 and J usage is TRBJ2-1; 10 nucleotides agree with TRBD2. V dropped 5 bases and J dropped 3; count of bases not matched to a gene: 4. There are 15 residues in the CDR3. CDR1 and CDR2 (germline): SSHAT, FNYEAQ (reference sequence). CDR3 loop: CASSPLAGGYNEQFF. CDR3 coding DNA: TGTGCCAGCAGCCCTTTAGCGGGGGGCTACAATGAGCAGTTCTTC.

The rearrangement links TRBV7-8 to TRBJ2-1; D is ambiguous. The CDR3 has 14 residues. CDR1 is SGHVS, CDR2 FQNEAQ, per germline. V lost 2 bases, J lost 7 bases, and 12 bases lay in between. CDR3 bases: TGTGCCAGCAGCTTATCGGAATTGAGTAATGAGCAGTTCTTC. The encoded protein is CASSLSELSNEQFF.

This clonotype was found many times. The rearrangement uses TRBV6-6 and TRBJ1-6; D remains ambiguous. CDR1 is MNHNY and CDR2 is SVGAGI in the germline V gene (reference sequence). The CDR3 consists of 19 residues. V lost 0 bases, J lost 0 bases, and 15 bases lay in between. The CDR3 DNA sequence: TGTGCCAGCAGTTACTCAGGAGGGCCTAGTAGCTCCTATAATTCACCCCTCCACTTT. This codes for CASSYSGGPSSSYNSPLHF.

This clonotype was seen at least ten times. The V gene is TRBV6-2 or TRBV6-3, the J gene TRBJ1-1; 7 bases line up with TRBD1. The CDR3 contains 13 residues. The germline CDR1 and CDR2 sequences are MNHEY and SVGEGT. Trimming at V came to 5 bases and at J to 7 bases, leaving 7 bases not matched to a gene. The CDR3 is CASSSTGVIEAFF. CDR3 bases: TGTGCCAGCAGTAGCACAGGGGTTATTGAAGCTTTCTTT.

The table lists this clonotype with many counts. The chain links TRBV7-9 to TRBJ2-5, with 9 bases aligning to TRBD2. Germline trimming cut 5 bases from V and 7 bases from J; bases unmatched to any gene: 8. This CDR3 comprises 14 residues. Per germline, CDR1 SEHNR and CDR2 FQNEAQ (reference sequence). This CDR3 reads CASSLSGGSTTQYF. For the CDR3, the DNA is TGTGCCAGCAGCCTTAGCGGGGGAAGCACGACCCAGTACTTC. Based on the CDR3 plus reference TRBV7-9 and TRBJ2-5, the full variable domain is DTGVSQNPRHKITKRGQNVTFRCDPISEHNRLYWYRQTLGQGPEFLTYFQNEAQLEKSRLLSDRFSAERPKGSFSTLEIQRTEQGDSAMYLCASSLSGGSTTQYFGPGTRLLVL.

In this sample, this clonotype turned up a few times. This chain joins TRBV7-9 and TRBJ2-5; D is undetermined. Germline V lookup: CDR1 SEHNR, CDR2 FQNEAQ (reference sequence). The ends were cut back, 2 bases at V and 5 bases at J, with 9 bases in the middle. The CDR3 extends over 13 amino acids. The DNA for the CDR3 is TGTGCCAGCAGCTTAATCAGTTCGGAGACCCAGTACTTC. Its protein is CASSLISSETQYF.

This clonotype was found a few times. The chain couples TRBV30 to TRBJ2-1; D gene uncertain. This CDR3 spans 14 amino acids. V was shortened by 4 bases and J by 2 bases, with 12 bases between the two germline ends. The germline V gene encodes CDR1 GTSNPN and CDR2 SVGIG (reference sequence). This CDR3 reads CAWTGRSPYNEQFF. The CDR3, as DNA: TGTGCCTGGACCGGGCGTTCCCCCTACAATGAGCAGTTCTTC.

This clonotype was recorded many times. V is TRBV20-1 and J is TRBJ2-1, with TRBD2 identical over 9 bases. This CDR3 has 14 residues. With V trimmed by 6 bases and J by 7 bases, 10 bases remained unmatched. CDR1 is DFQATT, CDR2 SNEGSKA, per germline (reference sequence). CDR3 in amino acids: CSAPRGGALNEQFF. CDR3 nucleotide sequence: TGCAGTGCCCCTCGCGGGGGGGCTTTGAATGAGCAGTTCTTC.

The table lists this clonotype with many counts. The chain uses TRBV28 and TRBJ2-1; D might be TRBD1 (6 bases). CDR1 is MDHEN and CDR2 is SYDVKM in the germline V gene. Trimming removed 6 bases at V and 13 bases at J, with 16 bases between. The CDR3 sequence is 12 residues long. CDR3 loop: CASRLQQGEQFF. CDR3 DNA sequence: TGTGCCAGCAGACTCCAACAGGGCGAACAGTTCTTC.

This clonotype came up many times. The chain couples TRBV20-1 to TRBJ2-5, with 8 bases matching TRBD2. V was clipped by 0 bases and J by 0 bases; unmatched bases: 6. Germline loops: CDR1 DFQATT, CDR2 SNEGSKA (reference sequence). The CDR3 extends over 16 amino acids. CDR3 region: CSARDPSGGNQETQYF. The CDR3 nucleotides read TGCAGTGCTAGAGATCCGAGCGGGGGAAACCAAGAGACCCAGTACTTC.

This clonotype was counted ten times or more. The V and J genes are TRBV7-2 and TRBJ2-5; 8 bases are a match to TRBD2. The germline V gene encodes CDR1 SGHTA and CDR2 FQGNSA. CDR3 length: 16 amino acids. V shed 2 bases and J 3 bases; nucleotides not matched to a gene: 8. CDR3 region: CASSLFGGAVKETQYF. The DNA for the CDR3 is TGTGCCAGCAGCTTATTCGGGGGGGCGGTAAAAGAGACCCAGTACTTC.

This chain uses TRBV12-3 or TRBV12-4 with TRBJ2-3; 7 bases fit TRBD1. The CDR3 length is 15 residues. The J segment lost 1 base and the V segment lost 4 bases, leaving 5 bases of the junction unmatched. CDR3 sequence reads: CASSSGQARTDTQYF. The CDR3 DNA follows: TGTGCCAGCAGTTCCGGACAGGCTCGCACAGATACGCAGTATTTT.

In this sample, this clonotype turned up many times. V and J are TRBV5-5 and TRBJ1-1; the match to TRBD1 covers 8 bases. CDR3 length equals 13 residues. V lost 4 bases to trimming and J lost 5 bases; unmatched junction nucleotides: 4. Germline V gives CDR1 SGHKS, CDR2 YYEKEE (reference sequence). The chain's CDR3 is CASSLDRDTEAFF. The CDR3 DNA follows: TGTGCCAGCAGCCTGGACAGGGATACTGAAGCTTTCTTT.

This clonotype was recorded many times. This chain connects TRBV6-1 to TRBJ1-1, with D possibly being TRBD1 (5 bases). The V and J ends lost 5 bases and 12 bases respectively, with 19 bases between them. CDR1 is MNHNS and CDR2 is SASEGT in the germline V gene. This CDR3 is built from 13 residues. Here the CDR3 reads CASSNTIQEQPFF. CDR3 in DNA: TGTGCCAGCAGTAATACCATACAGGAACAACCTTTCTTT.

This clonotype was counted ten times or more. V gene TRBV19 combines with J gene TRBJ1-5, with D maybe TRBD1 (5 bases). Germline V gives CDR1 LNHDA, CDR2 SQIVND (reference sequence). V was trimmed by 4 bases and J by 2 bases, leaving 9 bases between them. The CDR3 runs to 14 residues. CDR3 bases: TGTGCCAGTAGTAACCAGGGAGGCAATCAGCCCCAGCATTTT. Encoded protein: CASSNQGGNQPQHF.

This clonotype was seen ten or more times. CDR3 residues: CASSFHIGYEQFF. The CDR3 DNA follows: TGTGCCAGCAGCTTCCACATCGGCTATGAGCAGTTCTTC. The chain recombines TRBV11-2 with TRBJ2-1; D is unresolved. The CDR3 loop spans 13 amino acids. V was shortened by 3 bases and J by 8 bases, with 11 bases between the two germline ends. Germline lookup yields CDR1 SGHAT and CDR2 FQNNGV.

This clonotype was seen repeatedly, ten times or more. This chain connects TRBV19 to TRBJ1-5; the match to TRBD1 covers 7 bases. The CDR3 covers 15 residues. The J segment lost 4 bases and the V segment lost 5 bases, leaving 8 bases of the junction unmatched. Germline V gene lookup returns CDR1 LNHDA and CDR2 SQIVND (reference sequence). The CDR3 loop reads CASSQGTVPNQPQHF. DNA for the CDR3: TGTGCCAGTAGTCAAGGGACAGTACCTAATCAGCCCCAGCATTTT.